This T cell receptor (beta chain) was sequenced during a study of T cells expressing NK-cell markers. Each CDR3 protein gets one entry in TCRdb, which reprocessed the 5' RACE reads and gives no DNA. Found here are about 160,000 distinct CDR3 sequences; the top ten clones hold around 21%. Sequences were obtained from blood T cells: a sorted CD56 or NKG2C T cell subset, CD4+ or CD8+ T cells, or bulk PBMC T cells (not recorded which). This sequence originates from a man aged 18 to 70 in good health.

The CDR3 region is CSVEVFGQGQETQYF. The chain links TRBV29-1 to TRBJ2-5; TCRdb returns TRBD1, unconfirmable since there is no DNA. Germline V CDR1 and CDR2: SQVTM, ANQGSEA. The CDR3 extends over 15 amino acids.